The rows below give T cell receptor beta chains drawn from one sample of a study of cytomegalovirus exposure and HLA in healthy donors. Assay used: immunoSEQ multiplex PCR; TCRdb lists only in-frame clones, some missing. The repertoire holds about 130,000 clones, with roughly 83% as singletons. The sequenced sample was PBMCs. Receptor source: a girl aged 2 to 9 in good health and CMV-seronegative. CDR3s include the opening cysteine and the closing phenylalanine or tryptophan. The D gene is left open where the match is weak. Only part of the rows carry a size: once, few, many, or a class if the clone is expanded.

TRBJ2-7 TRBV28 - - 12 TGTGCCAGCGCGGTAACCTCCTACGAGCAGTACTTC CASAVTSYEQYF
TRBJ2-3 TRBV12-5 TRBD1 - 15 TGTGCTAGTGGCACGGACAGGGGCCCCAGGGATACGCAGTATTTT CASGTDRGPRDTQYF
TRBJ2-2 TRBV9 - - 15 TGTGCCAGCAGCGTCGAGGGAATGAACACCGGGGAGCTGTTTTTT CASSVEGMNTGELFF
TRBJ1-4 TRBV6-5 TRBD1 - 14 TGTGCCAGCAGTCGGACAGGGGGGACTGAAAAACTGTTTTTT CASSRTGGTEKLFF
TRBJ1-1 TRBV19 - - 15 TGTGCCAGTAGTACATACAGGGTTTTGAACACTGAAGCTTTCTTT CASSTYRVLNTEAFF
TRBJ2-7 TRBV25-1 - - 14 TGTGCCAGCAGTGAAGGACAGAGCTCCTACGAGCAGTACTTC CASSEGQSSYEQYF
TRBJ2-1 TRBV5-1 - - 14 TGCGCCAGCAACCCAACCAGCTCCTACAATGAGCAGTTCTTC CASNPTSSYNEQFF
TRBJ1-4 TRBV12-5 TRBD1 - 19 TGTGCTAGTGGTCCGACTCTAGGGACAGGAGTACCAACTAATGAAAAACTGTTTTTT CASGPTLGTGVPTNEKLFF
TRBJ1-1 TRBV4-1 TRBD1 - 15 TGCGCCAGCAGCCAATTTACGACAGGGGTCACTGAAGCTTTCTTT CASSQFTTGVTEAFF
TRBJ2-5 TRBV4-3 TRBD2 - 17 TGCGCCAGCAGCCAAGGAGCGGGGGGGTCCCTCCAAGAGACCCAGTACTTC CASSQGAGGSLQETQYF
TRBJ2-1 TRBV5-1 - - 17 TGCGCCAGCAGCTTGGTTGAGTTGGCAGGGGTCCCTTTTGAGCAGTTCTTC CASSLVELAGVPFEQFF
TRBJ2-5 TRBV7-6 - - 14 TGTGCCAGCAGCTCCCTACAGGGTCGGGAGACCCAGTACTTC CASSSLQGRETQYF
TRBJ2-7 TRBV19 TRBD2 - 15 TGTGCCAGTAGTGCCCAAGCGGGAGGGAATTACGAGCAGTACTTC CASSAQAGGNYEQYF
TRBJ2-5 TRBV20-1 - - 11 TGCAGTGCTAGAATACAAGAGACCCAGTACTTC CSARIQETQYF
TRBJ2-3 TRBV11-1 - - 13 TGTGCCAGCAGTCGAAGTCGCGCAGATACGCAGTATTTT CASSRSRADTQYF
TRBJ1-1 TRBV27 - - 12 TGTGCCAGCAGTGGGGGGTACACTGAAGCTTTCTTT CASSGGYTEAFF
TRBJ1-1 TRBV30 - - 15 TGTGCCTGGAGTGTAGGGGGTCCCGGGTCAACTGAAGCTTTCTTT CAWSVGGPGSTEAFF
TRBJ1-3 TRBV19 - - 12 TGTGCCAGTAGTTTCGGGGGAAACACCATATATTTT CASSFGGNTIYF
TRBJ2-3 TRBV13 TRBD2 - 17 TGTGCCAGCAGCCCGACAACGATGCTAGCGGGTGCAGATACGCAGTATTTT CASSPTTMLAGADTQYF
TRBJ2-7 TRBV9 - few 12 TGTGCCAGCAGCGCGACAGGATACGAGCAGTACTTC CASSATGYEQYF
TRBJ2-1 TRBV28 TRBD2 - 14 TGTGCCAGCAGTTTGGTAGCGGGAGAGGGGGAGCAGTTCTTC CASSLVAGEGEQFF
TRBJ2-2 TRBV30 - - 17 TGTGCCTGGAGTGTACTTTTTTTAAACAGGGGGGGCGGGGAGCTGTTTTTT CAWSVLFLNRGGGELFF
TRBJ2-7 TRBV5-1 TRBD2 - 13 TGCGCCAGCAGCCCGGGAGGGGACTACGAGCAGTACTTC CASSPGGDYEQYF
TRBJ2-1 TRBV19 - - 14 TGTGCCAGTAGTATAAAAGAGGGTTTGAATGAGCAGTTCTTC CASSIKEGLNEQFF
TRBJ1-5 TRBV6-4 TRBD1 - 13 TGTGCCAGCAGTGAAACAGGGGATCAGCCCCAGCATTTT CASSETGDQPQHF
TRBJ2-7 TRBV6-5 - - 15 TGTGCCAGCAGTTACTCTGGGGCCACGTCCTACGAGCAGTACTTC CASSYSGATSYEQYF
TRBJ2-7 TRBV27 TRBD1 - 14 TGTGCCAGCAGTTCCGGGACAGGGGGCCACGAGCAGTACTTC CASSSGTGGHEQYF
TRBJ2-1 TRBV2 TRBD2 - 13 TGTGCCAGCCCGGGACTAGCGGGAGGTGAGCAGTTCTTC CASPGLAGGEQFF